These 28 T cell receptor beta chains originate from one sample sequenced in a study of T cells in Graves' hyperthyroidism and ophthalmopathy. Researchers took RNA transcripts and amplified the TCR beta CDR3 regions from them. A set of HTBI primers served as the primers for a first-round RT-PCR of the TCR CDR3. TCRdb used MiXCR to reprocess the multiplex PCR reads, holding one entry per CDR3 protein. Of approximately 58,000 distinct CDR3 sequences in the sample, about 49% were seen once. The source material was blood. All receptors derive from a woman in her 30s with Graves' ophthalmopathy.

This clonotype was recorded many times. The rearrangement links TRBV12-3 or TRBV12-4 to TRBJ1-6; D is unresolved. This CDR3 comprises 17 residues. The V end was cut by 1 base, the J end by 7 bases, with 17 bases between. Here the CDR3 DNA reads TGTGCCAGCAGTTTAGGGGCAAGGCTAGCTTGGAATTCACCCCTCCACTTT. It yields the protein CASSLGARLAWNSPLHF.

The genes are TRBV20-1 and TRBJ2-1; possibly TRBD2 for D (5 bases). Germline CDR1 DFQATT, CDR2 SNEGSKA (reference sequence). The CDR3 length is 14 residues. Deletions cut 0 bases from V and 5 bases from J, with 11 bases between. CDR3 residues: CSARDRGEDNEQFF. The CDR3 nucleotides read TGCAGTGCTAGAGATCGGGGAGAGGACAATGAGCAGTTCTTC.

This clonotype was picked up many times. The V call is TRBV20-1, the J call TRBJ2-7; D possibly corresponds to TRBD2 (6 bases). The V gene's germline CDR1 is DFQATT and CDR2 SNEGSKA (reference sequence). V was clipped by 0 bases and J by 5 bases, with 17 bases between them. This CDR3 has 15 amino acids. In nucleotides, the CDR3 is TGCAGTGCTAGAGATGGGGCGGGGTTCGGTCACGAGCAGTACTTC. This translates into CSARDGAGFGHEQYF.

With respect to this clonotype: One junction end disagrees with the germline gene, perhaps due to a read error. The chain links TRBV20-1 to TRBJ1-5; the D gene is possibly TRBD1 (6 bases). Germline CDR1 and CDR2: DFQATT and SNEGSKA (reference sequence). This CDR3 region has 17 residues. In DNA form, the CDR3 reads TGCAGGGCTGGAGGGGGTACTGGGTTTATAAGCAATCAACCCCAGCATTTT. Translation gives CRAGGGTGFISNQPQHF.

Comments on this clonotype: One junction end disagrees with the germline gene, perhaps due to a read error. The DNA for the CDR3 is TGTGTCAGTCAGGGGGCATTCGCAGATATGCAGTATTTT. Amino acids: CVSQGAFADMQYF. The chain uses TRBV19 and TRBJ2-3; TRBD1 agrees at 8 bases. The CDR3 covers 13 residues. Germline assignment: CDR1 LNHDA and CDR2 SQIVND (reference sequence).

For the CDR3, the DNA is TGTGCCAGCAGCTTACAGGGGGTTAACTATGGCTACACCTTC. It is translated as CASSLQGVNYGYTF. The rearrangement joins TRBV7-9 to TRBJ1-2; 7 bases align to TRBD1. Looked up from germline, CDR1 is SEHNR and CDR2 is FQNEAQ (reference sequence). CDR3 size: 14 residues. Trimming removed 2 bases from V and 1 base from J; junction bases left unmatched: 1.

CDR3 DNA sequence: TGTGCCAGCAGCGCCAGCGGGGGTAGCGGAGATACGCAGTATTTT. This translates into CASSASGGSGDTQYF. The chain employs TRBV9 and TRBJ2-3; 8 bases match TRBD2. The CDR3 is made up of 15 amino acids. The germline CDR1 and CDR2 sequences are SGDLS and YYNGEE. After removal of 3 bases from V and 5 bases from J, the junction contained 8 bases not matched to a gene.

This clonotype has at least ten counts. The CDR3 DNA sequence: TGTGCCAGCAGCTTGGATAGGGTAGGGGGCTACACCTTC. This sequence encodes CASSLDRVGGYTF. The chain has TRBV27 and TRBJ1-2; D uncertain. V was trimmed by 6 bases and J by 8 bases, leaving 16 bases between them. This CDR3 region has 13 residues. Germline values: CDR1 MNHEY, CDR2 SMNVEV (reference sequence).

As concerns this clonotype: This may arise from a read error, as a much more abundant clone is one base away. The genes are TRBV6-1 and TRBJ2-5; D may be TRBD1 or TRBD2 (6 bases each). V was pared by 10 bases and J by 4 bases, with 25 bases between. This CDR3 is 16 amino acids long. Germline CDR1 and CDR2: MNHNS and SASEGT. CDR3 loop: CATRAGRRRGTETQYF. CDR3 nucleotides: TGTGCCACCAGGGCGGGCCGGCGGAGGGGGACAGAGACCCAGTACTTC.

V usage is TRBV5-1 and J usage is TRBJ1-2; D might be TRBD1 (6 bases). V lost 0 bases to trimming and J lost 8 bases, with 14 bases between them. CDR3 length equals 14 residues. The germline V gene has CDR1 SGHRS and CDR2 YFSETQ. Written as DNA, the CDR3 is TGCGCCAGCAGCTTGGTAGTCGGGGACAAGGGCTACACCTTC. It is translated as CASSLVVGDKGYTF.

In its sample, this clonotype was seen many times. The V gene is TRBV19, the J gene TRBJ1-2, with D perhaps matching TRBD1 (5 bases). V gave up 5 bases and J gave up 1 base, with 8 bases separating them. The CDR3 sequence is 13 residues long. CDR1 and CDR2 (germline): LNHDA, SQIVND (reference sequence). The CDR3 coding sequence is TGTGCCAGTAGTCCAGGGTATAACTATGGCTACACCTTC. Amino acid sequence: CASSPGYNYGYTF.

The chain links TRBV19 to TRBJ1-3, with 8 bases fitting TRBD1. CDR3 length: 15 residues. CDR1 LNHDA and CDR2 SQIVND come from the germline V gene (reference sequence). V was pared by 3 bases and J by 2 bases, with 3 bases of the junction left unmatched. The CDR3 here is CASSMARGPGNTIYF. CDR3 DNA sequence: TGTGCCAGTAGTATGGCCAGGGGGCCTGGAAACACCATATATTTT.

Turning to this clonotype: Here the CDR3 omits its conserved ending phenylalanine or tryptophan, so a read error is the likely source. The DNA is left out, because the CDR3 cannot be placed on it with certainty; the CDR3 is given as TCRdb lists it. This chain uses TRBV24-1 with TRBJ2-1; the table assigns TRBD1, which was not confirmed against the DNA. Germline values: CDR1 KGHDR, CDR2 SFDVKD. The CDR3 spans 9 amino acids, including both terminal residues. CDR3 loop: CATSDPNDR.

Ten or more counts support this clonotype. This chain uses TRBV3-1 with TRBJ2-7; no firm D call. Trimming cost V 11 bases and J 1 base, with 12 bases left between them. CDR3 length: 12 amino acids. The V gene's germline CDR1 is LGHDT and CDR2 YNNKEL (reference sequence). Here the CDR3 reads CAVAVGSYEQYF. In nucleotides, the CDR3 is TGTGCCGTTGCTGTCGGTTCCTACGAGCAGTACTTC.

On this clonotype itself: This CDR3 is missing its conserved last phenylalanine or tryptophan, likely due to a read error. The CDR3 here is CSQKAGALNEQFL. The CDR3 DNA reads TGCTCCCAAAAGGCGGGAGCCCTGAATGAGCAGTTCCTC. The chain employs TRBV20-1 and TRBJ2-1; 7 bases line up with TRBD2. Per germline, CDR1 DFQATT and CDR2 SNEGSKA (reference sequence). The CDR3 is 13 amino acids.

This clonotype showed up many times. The chain combines TRBV3-1 with TRBJ1-1; D gene unclear. The CDR3 is 12 residues long. Trimming removed 4 bases at V and 5 bases at J, with 8 bases between. Germline CDR1 is LGHDT and CDR2 is YNNKEL (reference sequence). This chain's CDR3 is CASSRVGTEAFF. CDR3 DNA: TGTGCCAGCAGCCGAGTGGGGACTGAAGCTTTCTTT. The full variable domain, completed using reference TRBV3-1 and TRBJ1-1, is DTAVSQTPKYLVTQMGNDKSIKCEQNLGHDTMYWYKQDSKKFLKIMFSYNNKELIINETVPNRFSPKSPDKAHLNLHINSLELGDSAVYFCASSRVGTEAFFGQGTRLTVV.

This clonotype was picked up many times. The chain carries TRBV19 and TRBJ1-5; no clear D. V was trimmed by 5 bases and J by 0 bases, leaving 8 bases between them. The CDR3 has 14 amino acids. Germline CDR1 LNHDA, CDR2 SQIVND (reference sequence). The CDR3 spells CASSEGNSNQPQHF. For the CDR3, the DNA is TGTGCCAGTAGTGAGGGTAATAGCAATCAGCCCCAGCATTTT.

Turning to this clonotype: The junction departs from the called germline gene at one end, perhaps through a read error. This sequence joins TRBV7-7 and TRBJ2-3, with 9 bases that match TRBD1. Germline CDR1 SSHAT, CDR2 FNYEAQ (reference sequence). This CDR3 region has 18 residues. CDR3: CASSQVGRQGGGTDTQYF. The CDR3, as DNA: TGCGCCAGCAGCCAAGTCGGCCGACAGGGGGGTGGCACAGATACGCAGTATTTT. Filled out from reference TRBV7-7 and TRBJ2-3, the complete variable domain reads GAGVSQSPRYKVTKRGQDVTLRCDPISSHATLYWYQQALGQGPEFLTYFNYEAQPDKSGLPSDRFSAERPEGSISTLTIQRTEQRDSAMYRCASSQVGRQGGGTDTQYFGPGTRLTVL.

This clonotype was recorded many times. The chain recombines TRBV2 with TRBJ1-4, with TRBD1 identical over 9 bases. V dropped 8 bases and J dropped 6; count of bases not matched to a gene: 7. CDR1 is SNHLY and CDR2 is FYNNEI in the germline V gene. The CDR3 sequence is 14 residues long. The CDR3 bases are TGTGCCAGCTCTCGGACAGGGGAGGATGAAAAACTGTTTTTT. It translates to CASSRTGEDEKLFF.

This clonotype occurred many times. The chain employs TRBV20-1 and TRBJ2-5; 10 nucleotides agree with TRBD2. V gave up 8 bases and J gave up 1 base; unmatched junction bases: 10. Per germline, CDR1 DFQATT and CDR2 SNEGSKA (reference sequence). This CDR3 spans 15 amino acids. The CDR3 is CSPPPPSGGQETQYF. As DNA, the CDR3 is TGCAGTCCCCCCCCCCCTAGCGGGGGCCAAGAGACCCAGTACTTC.

At least ten counts were recorded for this clonotype. This chain connects TRBV18 to TRBJ1-1, with D hard to call. V was trimmed by 1 base and J by 0 bases, leaving 9 bases between them. CDR1 and CDR2 from the germline V gene are KGHSH and LQKENI. This CDR3 comprises 15 residues. CDR3 DNA sequence: TGTGCCAGCTCACCACTCCAGACCCTGAACACTGAAGCTTTCTTT. Protein sequence: CASSPLQTLNTEAFF.

This clonotype was seen a handful of times. A much more abundant neighbour one base away suggests this may be a read error. The chain combines TRBV11-2 with TRBJ2-5; TRBD1 agrees at 8 bases. Germline V gene sequence: CDR1 SGHAT, CDR2 FQNNGV. J was trimmed by 8 bases and V by 5 bases; bases with no gene match: 13. The CDR3 runs to 15 residues. The DNA of the CDR3 is TGTGCCAGCAGCGGTGGACAGGGTGGGTTAGATACCCAGTACTTC. Its translation: CASSGGQGGLDTQYF.

The V and J genes are TRBV29-1 and TRBJ2-1, with D unresolved. V lost 4 bases and J 10 bases, leaving 5 bases between the germline ends. This CDR3 spans 9 amino acids. Germline CDR1 and CDR2: SQVTM and ANQGSEA. The CDR3 is CSVATEQFF. CDR3 coding DNA: TGCAGCGTTGCTACAGAGCAGTTCTTC.

The V call is TRBV20-1, the J call TRBJ1-3, with D uncertain. The CDR3 is made up of 16 amino acids. V dropped 5 bases and J dropped 0 bases, with 17 bases sitting between them. Germline V gene lookup returns CDR1 DFQATT and CDR2 SNEGSKA (reference sequence). CDR3 coding DNA: TGCAGTGCTGCCGCCGAGACTCTAAACTCTGGAAACACCATATATTTT. Protein: CSAAAETLNSGNTIYF.

CDR3 in DNA: TGTGCCACCAGTGATGGGGGGACAGGGAGCTATGGCTACACCTTC. Translated: CATSDGGTGSYGYTF. The chain carries TRBV24-1 and TRBJ1-2; the match to TRBD1 covers 9 bases. J lost 4 bases, V lost 3 bases, and 5 bases had no gene match. The CDR3 runs to 15 residues. CDR1 is KGHDR, CDR2 SFDVKD, per germline.

This chain uses TRBV6-1 with TRBJ2-7, with D unclear. Per the germline V gene, CDR1 is MNHNS and CDR2 is SASEGT. Trimming stripped 5 bases from V and 3 bases from J, with 8 bases between. The length of the CDR3 is 12 residues. CDR3 loop: CASSPELYEQYF. The CDR3 bases are TGTGCCAGCAGTCCTGAACTCTACGAGCAGTACTTC.

In its sample, this clonotype was seen many times. The rearrangement links TRBV6-5 to TRBJ2-7; 13 nucleotides align to TRBD2. V trimming: 5 bases; J trimming: 3 bases; junction bases outside the gene matches: 16. The CDR3 totals 19 residues. Germline CDR1 reads MNHEY; CDR2 reads SVGAGI. DNA of the CDR3: TGTGCCAGCAGTACGGGGACTAGCGGGGACGTCGGGCCCATCTACGAGCAGTACTTC. As protein: CASSTGTSGDVGPIYEQYF.

Concerning this clonotype: A junction end diverges from the germline sequence, so it may reflect a read error. The rearrangement links TRBV6-6 to TRBJ2-7; 7 nucleotides align to TRBD1. The length of the CDR3 is 15 residues. Germline CDR1 is MNHNY and CDR2 is SVGAGI (reference sequence). CDR3 amino acids: CASSSTTGSTYEQHF. The CDR3, as DNA: TGCGCCAGCAGTTCCACGACAGGGTCGACCTACGAGCAGCACTTC.